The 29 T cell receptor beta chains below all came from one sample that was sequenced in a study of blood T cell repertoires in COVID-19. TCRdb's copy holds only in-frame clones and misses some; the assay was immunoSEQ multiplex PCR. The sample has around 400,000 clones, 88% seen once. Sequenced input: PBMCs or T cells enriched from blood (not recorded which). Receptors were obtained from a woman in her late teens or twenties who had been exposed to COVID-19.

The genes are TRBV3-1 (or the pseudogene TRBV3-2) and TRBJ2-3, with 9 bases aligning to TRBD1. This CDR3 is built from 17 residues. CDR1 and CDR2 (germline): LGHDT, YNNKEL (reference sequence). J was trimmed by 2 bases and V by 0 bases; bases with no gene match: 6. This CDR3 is CASSQDFGQGPTDTQYF. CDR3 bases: TGTGCCAGCAGCCAAGATTTCGGACAGGGGCCCACAGATACGCAGTATTTT.

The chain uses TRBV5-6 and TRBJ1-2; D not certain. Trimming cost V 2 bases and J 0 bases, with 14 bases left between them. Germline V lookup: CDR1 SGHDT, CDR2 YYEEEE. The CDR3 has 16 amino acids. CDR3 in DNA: TGTGCCAGCAGCTTTTGGGAGCTCCAAGCTAACTATGGCTACACCTTC. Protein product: CASSFWELQANYGYTF.

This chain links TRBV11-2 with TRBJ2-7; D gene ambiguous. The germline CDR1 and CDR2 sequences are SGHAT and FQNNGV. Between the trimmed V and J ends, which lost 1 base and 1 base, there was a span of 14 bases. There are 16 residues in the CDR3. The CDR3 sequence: CASSLGPPSASYEQYF. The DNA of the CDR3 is TGTGCCAGCAGCTTAGGTCCGCCTAGTGCATCCTACGAGCAGTACTTC.

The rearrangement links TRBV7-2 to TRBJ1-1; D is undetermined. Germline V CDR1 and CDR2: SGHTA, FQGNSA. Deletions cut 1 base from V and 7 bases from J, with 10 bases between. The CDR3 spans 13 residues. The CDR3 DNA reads TGTGCCAGCAGCTTAGTTCCTACCGTTGAAGCTTTCTTT. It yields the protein CASSLVPTVEAFF.

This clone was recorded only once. CDR3 nucleotide sequence: TGCGCCAGCAGCCAACGACCGACAGGGGACTCAAATGGGCCCTACGAGCAGTACTTC. The encoded protein is CASSQRPTGDSNGPYEQYF. The J gene is TRBJ2-7, the V gene TRBV4-3; 8 bases fit TRBD1. The germline CDR1 and CDR2 sequences are LGHNA and YSLEER. Germline trimming cut 2 bases from V and 2 bases from J; bases unmatched to any gene: 17. The CDR3 runs to 19 residues.

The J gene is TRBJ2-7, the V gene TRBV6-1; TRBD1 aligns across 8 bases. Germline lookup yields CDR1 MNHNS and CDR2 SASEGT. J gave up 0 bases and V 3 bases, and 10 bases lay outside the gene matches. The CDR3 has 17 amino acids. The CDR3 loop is CASSEWGQATYSYEQYF. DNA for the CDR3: TGTGCCAGCAGTGAGTGGGGACAGGCGACATACTCCTACGAGCAGTACTTC.

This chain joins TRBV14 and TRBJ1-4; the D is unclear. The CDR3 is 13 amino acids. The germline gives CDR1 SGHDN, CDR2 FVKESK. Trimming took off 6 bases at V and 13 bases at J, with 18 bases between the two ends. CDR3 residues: CASSPDPHRGLFF. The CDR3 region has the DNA TGTGCCAGCAGTCCAGACCCCCACCGGGGACTGTTTTTT. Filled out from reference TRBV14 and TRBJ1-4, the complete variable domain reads EAGVTQFPSHSVIEKGQTVTLRCDPISGHDNLYWYRRVMGKEIKFLLHFVKESKQDESGMPNNRFLAERTGGTYSTLKVQPAELEDSGVYFCASSPDPHRGLFFGSGTQLSVL.

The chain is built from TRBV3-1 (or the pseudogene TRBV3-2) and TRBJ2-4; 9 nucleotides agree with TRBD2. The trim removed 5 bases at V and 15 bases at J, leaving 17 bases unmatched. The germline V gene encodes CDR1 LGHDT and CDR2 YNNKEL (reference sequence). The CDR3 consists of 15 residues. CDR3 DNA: TGTGCCAGCAGCGCGCTTTTGTTAGCGGGAGTAAGTTTGTACTTC. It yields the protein CASSALLLAGVSLYF.

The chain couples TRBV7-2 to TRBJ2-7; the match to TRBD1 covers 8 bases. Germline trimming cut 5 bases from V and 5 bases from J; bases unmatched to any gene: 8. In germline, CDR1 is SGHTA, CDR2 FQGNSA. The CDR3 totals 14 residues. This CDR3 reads CASSTFTGGHEQYF. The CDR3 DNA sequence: TGTGCCAGCAGCACTTTTACAGGGGGGCACGAGCAGTACTTC.

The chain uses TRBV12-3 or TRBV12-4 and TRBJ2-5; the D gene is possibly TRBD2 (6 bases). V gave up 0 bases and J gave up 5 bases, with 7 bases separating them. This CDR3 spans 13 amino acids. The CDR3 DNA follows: TGTGCCAGCAGTTTAGCGCTAGCGGAGACCCAGTACTTC. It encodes CASSLALAETQYF.

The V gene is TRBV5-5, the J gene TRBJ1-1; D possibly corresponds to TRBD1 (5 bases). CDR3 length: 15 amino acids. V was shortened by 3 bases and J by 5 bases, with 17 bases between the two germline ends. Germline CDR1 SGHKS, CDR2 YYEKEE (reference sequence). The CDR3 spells CASSYKLQAQTEAFF. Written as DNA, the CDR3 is TGTGCCAGCAGCTATAAATTACAGGCTCAGACTGAAGCTTTCTTT.

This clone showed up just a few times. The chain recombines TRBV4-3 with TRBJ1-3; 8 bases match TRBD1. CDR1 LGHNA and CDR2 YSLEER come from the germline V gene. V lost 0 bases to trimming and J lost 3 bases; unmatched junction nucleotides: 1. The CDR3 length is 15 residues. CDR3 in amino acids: CASSQDTGGGNTIYF. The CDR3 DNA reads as TGCGCCAGCAGCCAAGATACAGGGGGTGGAAACACCATATATTTT.

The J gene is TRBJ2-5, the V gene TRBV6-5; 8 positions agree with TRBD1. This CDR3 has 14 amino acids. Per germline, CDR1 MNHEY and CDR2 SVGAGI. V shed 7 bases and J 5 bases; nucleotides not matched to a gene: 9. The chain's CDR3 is CASILSGGMETQYF. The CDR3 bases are TGTGCCAGCATTCTGTCAGGGGGCATGGAGACCCAGTACTTC.

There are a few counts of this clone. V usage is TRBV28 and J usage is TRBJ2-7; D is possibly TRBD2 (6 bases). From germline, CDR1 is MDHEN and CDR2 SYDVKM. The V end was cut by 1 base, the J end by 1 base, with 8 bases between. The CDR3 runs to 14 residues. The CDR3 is CASSLFGGSYEQYF. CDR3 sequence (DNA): TGTGCCAGCAGTTTATTCGGGGGTTCCTACGAGCAGTACTTC.

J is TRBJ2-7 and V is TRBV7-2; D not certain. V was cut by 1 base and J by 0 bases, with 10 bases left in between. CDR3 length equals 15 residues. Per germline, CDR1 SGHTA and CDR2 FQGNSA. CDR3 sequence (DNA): TGTGCCAGCAGCTTAGGTCACTTAAGCTCCTACGAGCAGTACTTC. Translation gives CASSLGHLSSYEQYF.

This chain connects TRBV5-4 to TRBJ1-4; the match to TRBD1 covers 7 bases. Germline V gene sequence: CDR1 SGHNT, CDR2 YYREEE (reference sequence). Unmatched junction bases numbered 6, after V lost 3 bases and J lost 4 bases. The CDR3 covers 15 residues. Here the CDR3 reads CASSSGGRNNEKLFF. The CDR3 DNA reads TGTGCCAGCAGCTCAGGGGGGCGGAATAATGAAAAACTGTTTTTT.

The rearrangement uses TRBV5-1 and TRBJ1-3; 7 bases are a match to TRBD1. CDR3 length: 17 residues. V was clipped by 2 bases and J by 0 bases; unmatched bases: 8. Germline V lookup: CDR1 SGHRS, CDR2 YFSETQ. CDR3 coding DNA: TGCGCCAGCAGCTTAGCGACAGGGTCCCCCTCTGGAAACACCATATATTTT. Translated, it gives CASSLATGSPSGNTIYF.

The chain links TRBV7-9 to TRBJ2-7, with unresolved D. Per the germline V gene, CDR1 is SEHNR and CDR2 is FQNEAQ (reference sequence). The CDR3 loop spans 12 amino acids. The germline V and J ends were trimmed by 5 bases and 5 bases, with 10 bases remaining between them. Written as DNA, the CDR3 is TGTGCCAGCAGCCACCGCAGCGACGAGCAGTACTTC. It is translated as CASSHRSDEQYF.

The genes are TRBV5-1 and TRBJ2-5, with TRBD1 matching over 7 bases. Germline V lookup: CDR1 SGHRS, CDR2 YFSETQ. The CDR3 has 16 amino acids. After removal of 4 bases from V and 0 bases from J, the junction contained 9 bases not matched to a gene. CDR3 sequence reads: CASSLSGTDNQETQYF. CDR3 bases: TGCGCCAGCAGCCTGTCCGGGACAGACAACCAAGAGACCCAGTACTTC.

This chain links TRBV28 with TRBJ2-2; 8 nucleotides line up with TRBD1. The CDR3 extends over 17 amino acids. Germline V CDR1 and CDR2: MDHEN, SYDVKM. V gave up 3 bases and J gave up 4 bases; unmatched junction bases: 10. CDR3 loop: CASSLATGAPGTGELFF. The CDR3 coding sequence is TGTGCCAGCAGTTTGGCGACAGGGGCCCCGGGCACCGGGGAGCTGTTTTTT.

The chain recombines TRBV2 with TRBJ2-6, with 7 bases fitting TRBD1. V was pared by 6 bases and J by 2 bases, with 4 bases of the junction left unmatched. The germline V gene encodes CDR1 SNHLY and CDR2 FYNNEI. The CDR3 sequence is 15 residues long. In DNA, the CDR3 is TGTGCCAGCAGAAGACAGGGAGCTGGGGCCAACGTCCTGACTTTC. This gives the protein CASRRQGAGANVLTF.

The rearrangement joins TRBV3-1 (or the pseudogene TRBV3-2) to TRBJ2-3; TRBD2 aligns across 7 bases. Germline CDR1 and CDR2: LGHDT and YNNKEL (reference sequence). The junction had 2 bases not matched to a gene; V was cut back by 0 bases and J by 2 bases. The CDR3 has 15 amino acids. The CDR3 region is CASSQEGLYTDTQYF. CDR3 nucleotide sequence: TGTGCCAGCAGCCAAGAGGGACTATACACAGATACGCAGTATTTT.

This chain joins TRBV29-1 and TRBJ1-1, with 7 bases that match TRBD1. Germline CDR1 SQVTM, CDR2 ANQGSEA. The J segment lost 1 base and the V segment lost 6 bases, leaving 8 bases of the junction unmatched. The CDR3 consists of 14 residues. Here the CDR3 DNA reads TGCAGCGTCGGAAGGGACAGCAAGAACACTGAAGCTTTCTTT. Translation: CSVGRDSKNTEAFF. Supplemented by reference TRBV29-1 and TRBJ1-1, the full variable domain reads SAVISQKPSRDICQRGTSLTIQCQVDSQVTMMFWYRQQPGQSLTLIATANQGSEATYESGFVIDKFPISRPNLTFSTLTVSNMSPEDSSIYLCSVGRDSKNTEAFFGQGTRLTVV.

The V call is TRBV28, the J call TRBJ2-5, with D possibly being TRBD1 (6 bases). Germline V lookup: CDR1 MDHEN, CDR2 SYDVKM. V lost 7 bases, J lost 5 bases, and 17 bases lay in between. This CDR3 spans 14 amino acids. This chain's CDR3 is CASKTGQPGETQYF. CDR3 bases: TGTGCCAGCAAGACAGGACAGCCCGGGGAGACCCAGTACTTC.

CDR3 coding DNA: TGTGCCAGCAGTGAACAGGGGGTAGGGGGTCAGCCCCAGCATTTT. Amino acid sequence: CASSEQGVGGQPQHF. V and J are TRBV2 and TRBJ1-5; 7 positions match TRBD1. The germline gives CDR1 SNHLY, CDR2 FYNNEI. V trimming: 2 bases; J trimming: 6 bases; junction bases outside the gene matches: 7. This CDR3 has 15 residues.

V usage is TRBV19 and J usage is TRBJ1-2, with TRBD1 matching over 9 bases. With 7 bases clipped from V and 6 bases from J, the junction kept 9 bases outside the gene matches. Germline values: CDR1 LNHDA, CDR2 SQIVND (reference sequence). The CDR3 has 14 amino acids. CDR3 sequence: CASKRGDRADGYTF. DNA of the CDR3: TGTGCCAGTAAGCGAGGGGACAGGGCAGATGGCTACACCTTC.

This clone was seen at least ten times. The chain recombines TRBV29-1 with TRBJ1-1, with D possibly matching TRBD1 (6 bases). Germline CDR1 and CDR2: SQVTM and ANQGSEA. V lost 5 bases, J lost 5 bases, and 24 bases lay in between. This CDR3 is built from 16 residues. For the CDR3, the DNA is TGCAGCGTTACTTTGGGCTGGGGGCGAAGAAGTACTGAAGCTTTCTTT. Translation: CSVTLGWGRRSTEAFF.

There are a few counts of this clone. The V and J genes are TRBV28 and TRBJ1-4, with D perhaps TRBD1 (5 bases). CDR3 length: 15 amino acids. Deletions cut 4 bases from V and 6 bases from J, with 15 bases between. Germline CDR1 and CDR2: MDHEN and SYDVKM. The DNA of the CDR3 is TGTGCCAGCAGTTCCCCCACAGGAGATGATGAAAAACTGTTTTTT. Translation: CASSSPTGDDEKLFF.

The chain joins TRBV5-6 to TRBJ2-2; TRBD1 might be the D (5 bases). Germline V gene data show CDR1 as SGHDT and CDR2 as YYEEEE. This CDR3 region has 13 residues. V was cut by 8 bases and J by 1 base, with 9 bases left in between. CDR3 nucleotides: TGTGCCAGTCAAACAGGGAACACCGGGGAGCTGTTTTTT. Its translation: CASQTGNTGELFF. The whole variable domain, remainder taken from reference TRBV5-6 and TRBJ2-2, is DAGVTQSPTHLIKTRGQQVTLRCSPKSGHDTVSWYQQALGQGPQFIFQYYEEEERQRGNFPDRFSGHQFPNYSSELNVNALLLGDSALYLCASQTGNTGELFFGEGSRLTVL.